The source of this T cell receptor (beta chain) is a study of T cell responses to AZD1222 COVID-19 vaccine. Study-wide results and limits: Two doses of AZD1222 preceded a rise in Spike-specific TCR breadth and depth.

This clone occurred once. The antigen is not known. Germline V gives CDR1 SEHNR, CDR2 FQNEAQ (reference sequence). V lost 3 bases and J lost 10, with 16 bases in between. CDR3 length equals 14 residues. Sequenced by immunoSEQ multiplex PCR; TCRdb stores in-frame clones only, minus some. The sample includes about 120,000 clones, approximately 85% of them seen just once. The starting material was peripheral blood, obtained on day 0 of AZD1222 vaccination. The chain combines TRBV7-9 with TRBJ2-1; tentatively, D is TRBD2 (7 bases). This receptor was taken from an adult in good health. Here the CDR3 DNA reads TGTGCCAGCAGCTTCGGGACTAACAGGGACGAGCAGTTCTTC. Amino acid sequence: CASSFGTNRDEQFF.